These T cell receptor beta chains were read from a single sample in a study of blood T cell repertoires in COVID-19. The protocol was immunoSEQ multiplex PCR, while the TCRdb copy is restricted to in-frame clones and leaves out a portion. The sample includes roughly 100,000 clones, approximately 82% of them seen just once. Sequencing was done on a sample of peripheral blood. These TCRs come from a woman of 80 years or more with acute or convalescent COVID-19. Both conserved end residues are part of each CDR3. The order of the fields is V gene, J gene, CDR3 protein.

>TRBV7-8|TRBJ2-3
CASNLAGGSTDTQYF
>TRBV6-4|TRBJ1-2
CASSDTYGYTF
>TRBV18|TRBJ1-2
CASSPGGGYTF
>TRBV20-1|TRBJ2-1
CSASTSEGSYNEQFF
>TRBV29-1|TRBJ1-2
CSVAGQGVGYTF
>TRBV28|TRBJ1-2
CASSLQSNYGYTF
>TRBV18|TRBJ2-2
CASSPPTYAGELFF
>TRBV9|TRBJ2-1
CASSVGQGAYEQFF
>TRBV5-4|TRBJ2-2
CASSLYRGGLNTGELFF
>TRBV6-5|TRBJ2-7
CASRITSGRALEQYF